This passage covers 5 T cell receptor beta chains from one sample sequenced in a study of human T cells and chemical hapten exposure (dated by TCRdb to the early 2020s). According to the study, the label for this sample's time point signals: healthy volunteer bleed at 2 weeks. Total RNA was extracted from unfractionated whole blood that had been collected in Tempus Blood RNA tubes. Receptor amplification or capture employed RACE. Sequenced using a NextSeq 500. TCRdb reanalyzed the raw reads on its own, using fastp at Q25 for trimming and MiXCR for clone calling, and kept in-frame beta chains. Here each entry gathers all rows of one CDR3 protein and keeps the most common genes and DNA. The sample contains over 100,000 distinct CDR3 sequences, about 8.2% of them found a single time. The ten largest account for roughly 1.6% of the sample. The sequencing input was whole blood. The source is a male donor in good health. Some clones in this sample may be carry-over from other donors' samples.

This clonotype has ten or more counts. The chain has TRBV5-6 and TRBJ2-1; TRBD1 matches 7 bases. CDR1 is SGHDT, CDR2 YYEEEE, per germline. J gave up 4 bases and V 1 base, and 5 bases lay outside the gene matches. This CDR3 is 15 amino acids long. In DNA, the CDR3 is TGTGCCAGCAGCTTGTTGAGGGGGCAATACAATGAGCAGTTCTTC. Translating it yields CASSLLRGQYNEQFF.

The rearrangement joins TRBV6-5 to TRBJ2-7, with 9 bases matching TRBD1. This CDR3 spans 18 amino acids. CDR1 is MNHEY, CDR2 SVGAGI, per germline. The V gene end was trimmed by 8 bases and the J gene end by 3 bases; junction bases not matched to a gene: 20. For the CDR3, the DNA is TGTGCCAGCCGCCCTGGGGACAGGGAGGGGTGTGAGTGCTACGAGCAGTACTTC. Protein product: CASRPGDREGCECYEQYF.

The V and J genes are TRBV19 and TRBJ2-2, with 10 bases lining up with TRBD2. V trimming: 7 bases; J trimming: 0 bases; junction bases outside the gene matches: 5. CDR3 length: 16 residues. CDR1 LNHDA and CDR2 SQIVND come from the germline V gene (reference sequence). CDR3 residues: CASTGLAGANTGELFF. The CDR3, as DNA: TGTGCCAGTACGGGTCTAGCGGGGGCGAACACCGGGGAGCTGTTTTTT.

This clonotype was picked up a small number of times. CDR3 protein: CASSYEVMNTEAFF. The CDR3 DNA reads as TGTGCCAGCAGTTACGAGGTCATGAACACTGAAGCTTTCTTT. The chain uses TRBV6-2 or TRBV6-3 and TRBJ1-1; D ambiguous. Germline V gene data show CDR1 as MNHEY and CDR2 as SVGEGT. Trimming cost V 2 bases and J 0 bases, with 7 bases left between them. The CDR3 is 14 amino acids.

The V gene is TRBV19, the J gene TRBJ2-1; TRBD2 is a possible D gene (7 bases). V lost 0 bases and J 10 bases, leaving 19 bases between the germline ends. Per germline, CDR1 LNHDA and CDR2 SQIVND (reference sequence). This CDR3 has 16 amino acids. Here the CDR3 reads CASSIERGGAHYEQFF. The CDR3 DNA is TGTGCCAGTAGTATAGAGAGGGGGGGAGCGCACTACGAGCAGTTCTTC.